This TCR beta chain comes out of a study of blood T cells in healthy people across ages. This CDR3 comprises 13 residues. Germline assignment: CDR1 SQVTM and CDR2 ANQGSEA. V dropped 7 bases and J dropped 0; count of bases not matched to a gene: 5. Sample-barcoded 5' priming and a J-beta primer mix drove a second PCR of roughly 6 to 12 cycles. TCRdb called the 5' RACE reads again in MiXCR, with one record for every CDR3 protein. The sample gives 750,000 to 950,000 distinct CDR3 sequences, 20% to 30% of which show up once; about 2.9% is in the top ten. Donors gave around 10 milliliters of peripheral blood apiece. This same sample was also part of a study on T cells of mothers and their children. That source reports: Roughly 6 children, together with their three healthy Caucasian mothers, made up the donors.

V gene TRBV29-1 combines with J gene TRBJ2-7; 8 bases agree with TRBD1. The TCR originated in a boy aged 5-17 years in good health. Material for sequencing was blood. Here the CDR3 reads CSGRQGPSYEQYF. In DNA form, the CDR3 reads TGCAGCGGCCGACAGGGGCCCTCCTACGAGCAGTACTTC.